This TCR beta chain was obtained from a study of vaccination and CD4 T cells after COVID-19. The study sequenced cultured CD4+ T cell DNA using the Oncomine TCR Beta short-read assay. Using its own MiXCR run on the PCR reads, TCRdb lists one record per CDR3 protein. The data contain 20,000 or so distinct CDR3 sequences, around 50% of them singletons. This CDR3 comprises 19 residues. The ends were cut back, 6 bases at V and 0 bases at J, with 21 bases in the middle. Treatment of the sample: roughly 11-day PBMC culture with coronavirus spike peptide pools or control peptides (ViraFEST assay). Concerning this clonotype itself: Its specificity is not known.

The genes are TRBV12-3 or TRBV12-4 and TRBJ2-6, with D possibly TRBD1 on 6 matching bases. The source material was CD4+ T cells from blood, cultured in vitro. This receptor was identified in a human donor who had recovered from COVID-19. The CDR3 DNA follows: TGTGCCAGCAGGAAAACTTACAGGGACCCCCCCTCTGGGGCCAACGTCCTGACTTTC. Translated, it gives CASRKTYRDPPSGANVLTF.